Following are 32 T cell receptor beta chains from one sample sequenced in a study of shared clonotypes between healthy human individuals. CD8 cells classed as naive were CD45RO-negative and positively selected for CCR7, excluding terminally differentiated effector memory CD45RA+ cells. Generated by immunoSEQ multiplex PCR, the TCRdb table keeps only in-frame clones and is missing some. Among about 2.1 million clones listed, roughly 91% were seen once. Sequences were obtained from naive CD8+ T cells from PBMCs. The receptor set was obtained from a man between 18 and 35 years old in good health. Some clones in this sample may be carry-over from other donors' samples.

The chain uses TRBV5-4 and TRBJ2-7; D perhaps matches TRBD1 (6 bases). V lost 4 bases, J lost 4 bases, and 18 bases lay in between. Germline V gene data show CDR1 as SGHNT and CDR2 as YYREEE (reference sequence). The CDR3 has 15 residues. CDR3 sequence reads: CASSNDRLDGYEQYF. The DNA of the CDR3 is TGTGCCAGCAGCAACGACAGGTTGGACGGTTACGAGCAGTACTTC.

This chain links TRBV13 with TRBJ1-2; TRBD1 is a possible D gene (6 bases). Trimming pared 0 bases from V and 4 bases from J, leaving 12 bases between. The CDR3 contains 15 residues. Germline V gene sequence: CDR1 PRHDT, CDR2 FYEKMQ (reference sequence). The CDR3 coding sequence is TGTGCCAGCAGCTTAGGTAGGGGGACGGTCTATGGCTACACCTTC. It translates to CASSLGRGTVYGYTF.

The rearrangement links TRBV2 to TRBJ2-3; a possible D gene is TRBD2 (6 bases). Trimming cost V 7 bases and J 1 base, with 12 bases left between them. The CDR3 is 14 residues long. From germline, CDR1 is SNHLY and CDR2 FYNNEI. The CDR3 here is CASKREPGTDTQYF. For the CDR3, the DNA is TGTGCCAGCAAACGGGAGCCCGGCACAGATACGCAGTATTTT.

In its sample, this clone was seen once. V usage is TRBV27 and J usage is TRBJ2-5, with 8 bases identical to TRBD2. The CDR3 sequence is 16 residues long. J gave up 5 bases and V 5 bases, and 13 bases lay outside the gene matches. Per the germline V gene, CDR1 is MNHEY and CDR2 is SMNVEV (reference sequence). The CDR3 sequence: CASSPSPGGVGETQYF. The CDR3 DNA reads TGTGCCAGCAGTCCATCCCCCGGGGGGGTTGGGGAGACCCAGTACTTC.

The V call is TRBV6-6, the J call TRBJ2-7; no reliable D call. The CDR3 consists of 15 residues. Trimming shortened V by 5 bases and J by 4 bases, and 18 bases separated the two germline ends. From germline, CDR1 is MNHNY and CDR2 SVGAGI (reference sequence). The CDR3 sequence is CASSLDDRVNYEQYF. The CDR3 nucleotides are TGTGCCAGCAGTCTGGACGACCGTGTCAATTACGAGCAGTACTTC.

The chain combines TRBV27 with TRBJ2-7; no clear D. The germline V gene encodes CDR1 MNHEY and CDR2 SMNVEV (reference sequence). V was clipped by 9 bases and J by 2 bases, with 11 bases between them. This CDR3 has 12 amino acids. As DNA, the CDR3 is TGTGCCAGTCGAACCGCGGCCTACGAGCAGTACTTC. It specifies CASRTAAYEQYF.

This chain connects TRBV28 to TRBJ2-4, with D perhaps TRBD2 (6 bases). Germline values: CDR1 MDHEN, CDR2 SYDVKM. Trimming took off 4 bases at V and 7 bases at J, with 23 bases between the two ends. This CDR3 has 17 amino acids. The CDR3 nucleotides read TGTGCCAGCAGTTCCCCGAGGAGGGACGAACAAGGCAACATTCAGTACTTC. Residues: CASSSPRRDEQGNIQYF.

The chain has TRBV13 and TRBJ2-1; 10 bases line up with TRBD2. Germline V CDR1 and CDR2: PRHDT, FYEKMQ (reference sequence). J lost 7 bases, V lost 4 bases, and 10 bases had no gene match. This CDR3 is built from 16 residues. DNA for the CDR3: TGTGCCAGCAGCTCCAGGGGGCTAGCGGGAGTAAATGAGCAGTTCTTC. Translation gives CASSSRGLAGVNEQFF. Full variable domain (missing parts from reference TRBV13 and TRBJ2-1): AAGVIQSPRHLIKEKRETATLKCYPIPRHDTVYWYQQGPGQDPQFLISFYEKMQSDKGSIPDRFSAQQFSDYHSELNMSSLELGDSALYFCASSSRGLAGVNEQFFGPGTRLTVL.

The chain has TRBV11-3 and TRBJ2-1; perhaps D is TRBD1 or TRBD2 (5 bases each). Trimming removed 5 bases from V and 3 bases from J, with 11 bases in between. CDR1 and CDR2 from the germline V gene are SGHNT and YENEEA. The CDR3 totals 14 residues. The CDR3 DNA reads TGTGCCAGCAGCCCCCGGGACCGCTACAATGAGCAGTTCTTC. Its translation: CASSPRDRYNEQFF.

V gene TRBV11-1 combines with J gene TRBJ1-1; D ambiguous. Germline CDR1 SGHAT, CDR2 FQDESV (reference sequence). Trimming left V 1 base short and J 1 base short, with 10 bases between. The CDR3 is made up of 15 amino acids. CDR3 nucleotides: TGTGCCAGCAGCTTAGATCCTGCCCAGAACACTGAAGCTTTCTTT. Amino acids: CASSLDPAQNTEAFF.

The chain is built from TRBV7-9 and TRBJ2-3, with D unresolved. The V gene lost 2 bases and the J gene lost 8 bases, with 23 bases spanning the gap. The CDR3 sequence is 17 residues long. CDR1 and CDR2 (germline): SEHNR, FQNEAQ (reference sequence). This CDR3 reads CASSLPVPEALGGTQYF. In DNA, the CDR3 is TGTGCCAGCAGCTTACCCGTCCCCGAGGCCTTAGGCGGTACGCAGTATTTT.

The chain combines TRBV11-2 with TRBJ2-1; D call uncertain. This CDR3 region has 15 residues. V lost 2 bases and J 7 bases, leaving 15 bases between the germline ends. Looked up from germline, CDR1 is SGHAT and CDR2 is FQNNGV. The CDR3 nucleotides are TGTGCCAGCAGCTTATTTGGGCTTGAGTTAAATGAGCAGTTCTTC. Its protein product is CASSLFGLELNEQFF. The complete variable domain, with remaining parts taken from reference TRBV11-2 and TRBJ2-1, reads EAGVAQSPRYKIIEKRQSVAFWCNPISGHATLYWYQQILGQGPKLLIQFQNNGVVDDSQLPKDRFSAERLKGVDSTLKIQPAKLEDSAVYLCASSLFGLELNEQFFGPGTRLTVL.

The chain has TRBV29-1 and TRBJ2-2; D is uncertain. Trimming left V 4 bases short and J 6 bases short, with 9 bases between. The CDR3 has 12 amino acids. Germline lookup yields CDR1 SQVTM and CDR2 ANQGSEA. DNA for the CDR3: TGCAGCGTTGCGGCGTCTCCCGGGGAGCTGTTTTTT. Its translation: CSVAASPGELFF.

The chain has TRBV28 and TRBJ1-3, with D tentatively TRBD1 (5 bases). V lost 3 bases and J lost 0, with 12 bases in between. Germline-derived CDR1 and CDR2 are MDHEN and SYDVKM. The CDR3 is 16 amino acids. CDR3 residues: CASSFDVGTSGNTIYF. In DNA, the CDR3 is TGTGCCAGCAGTTTCGACGTAGGGACCTCTGGAAACACCATATATTTT.

This chain links TRBV5-6 with TRBJ1-2; no firm D call. V was trimmed by 2 bases and J by 6 bases, leaving 11 bases between them. The CDR3 is 13 residues long. The germline V gene encodes CDR1 SGHDT and CDR2 YYEEEE. The CDR3 DNA reads as TGTGCCAGCAGCTTCGTGACGGCGGATGGCTACACCTTC. Its protein product is CASSFVTADGYTF.

The chain uses TRBV27 and TRBJ1-5; D ambiguous. Between the trimmed V and J ends, which lost 2 bases and 6 bases, there was a span of 8 bases. The CDR3 is 13 amino acids. CDR1 and CDR2 (germline): MNHEY, SMNVEV (reference sequence). The CDR3 DNA follows: TGTGCCAGCAGTTTAATGATGAGTCAGCCCCAGCATTTT. Residues: CASSLMMSQPQHF.

CDR3 DNA sequence: TGTGCCACCAGCAGAGAGAGGACAACCTACGAGCAGTACTTC. This sequence encodes CATSRERTTYEQYF. The chain uses TRBV15 and TRBJ2-7; D possibly corresponds to TRBD1 (5 bases). The CDR3 runs to 14 residues. Looked up from germline, CDR1 is LNHNV and CDR2 is YYDKDF (reference sequence). Trimming took off 0 bases at V and 2 bases at J, with 8 bases between the two ends.

The chain recombines TRBV7-9 with TRBJ2-7; 7 bases match TRBD2. The CDR3 extends over 15 amino acids. V lost 5 bases to trimming and J lost 0 bases; unmatched junction nucleotides: 7. From germline, CDR1 is SEHNR and CDR2 FQNEAQ (reference sequence). The CDR3 protein is CASSNLAGDSYEQYF. CDR3 in DNA: TGTGCCAGCAGCAATCTGGCGGGAGACTCCTACGAGCAGTACTTC.

The gene calls are TRBV6-6 and TRBJ1-1, with D possibly being TRBD1 (5 bases). V was cut by 9 bases and J by 0 bases, with 14 bases left in between. The length of the CDR3 is 14 residues. The germline V gene has CDR1 MNHNY and CDR2 SVGAGI (reference sequence). CDR3 DNA sequence: TGTGCCAGTTCTGACAGACTATTGAACACTGAAGCTTTCTTT. This gives the protein CASSDRLLNTEAFF.

The chain is built from TRBV7-9 and TRBJ2-3; D is perhaps TRBD1 (5 bases). V gave up 1 base and J gave up 6 bases, with 14 bases separating them. The CDR3 runs 15 residues. The germline V gene encodes CDR1 SEHNR and CDR2 FQNEAQ (reference sequence). The CDR3 loop is CASSLVESGRDTQYF. CDR3 in DNA: TGTGCCAGCAGCTTAGTGGAGTCAGGGCGGGATACGCAGTATTTT.

The CDR3 here is CASSPRGGGLYEQYF. The CDR3 DNA reads TGTGCCAGCAGCCCCCGCGGAGGGGGGTTGTACGAGCAGTACTTC. V usage is TRBV9 and J usage is TRBJ2-7; D assignment may be TRBD1 or TRBD2 (6 bases each). The germline V and J ends were trimmed by 4 bases and 4 bases, with 18 bases remaining between them. Germline V CDR1 and CDR2: SGDLS, YYNGEE. The length of the CDR3 is 15 residues. Filled out from reference TRBV9 and TRBJ2-7, the complete variable domain reads DSGVTQTPKHLITATGQRVTLRCSPRSGDLSVYWYQQSLDQGLQFLIQYYNGEERAKGNILERFSAQQFPDLHSELNLSSLELGDSALYFCASSPRGGGLYEQYFGPGTRLTVT.

The chain employs TRBV28 and TRBJ2-7, with 10 bases that match TRBD2. The ends lost 5 bases at V and 6 bases at J; junction bases unmatched: 7. The CDR3 consists of 14 residues. Germline CDR1 reads MDHEN; CDR2 reads SYDVKM. CDR3 protein: CASSVSGRPGEQYF. The DNA of the CDR3 is TGTGCCAGCAGTGTTAGCGGGAGGCCCGGCGAGCAGTACTTC.

The CDR3 region is CASSLRAREDEQYF. CDR3 DNA sequence: TGTGCCAGCAGCCTACGCGCCAGGGAGGACGAGCAGTACTTC. This sequence joins TRBV6-1 and TRBJ2-7; a possible D gene is TRBD2 (6 bases). The length of the CDR3 is 14 residues. Germline V gives CDR1 MNHNS, CDR2 SASEGT. Trimming took 6 bases from V and 5 from J, leaving 17 bases between them.

This rearrangement joins TRBV19 to TRBJ2-7, with D unclear. Trimming stripped 1 base from V and 4 bases from J, with 8 bases between. The CDR3 is 13 amino acids. Germline CDR1 is LNHDA and CDR2 is SQIVND (reference sequence). The CDR3 loop reads CASSIAVGYEQYF. The CDR3 region has the DNA TGTGCCAGTAGTATAGCCGTGGGTTACGAGCAGTACTTC.

The chain employs TRBV9 and TRBJ2-1; TRBD2 matches at 7 bases. The J segment lost 12 bases and the V segment lost 0 bases, leaving 9 bases of the junction unmatched. CDR3 size: 14 residues. The germline V gene has CDR1 SGDLS and CDR2 YYNGEE. The CDR3 loop is CASSVGLAPVWQFF. The CDR3 bases are TGTGCCAGCAGCGTAGGACTAGCCCCCGTTTGGCAGTTCTTC.

The chain is built from TRBV28 and TRBJ2-7, with D tentatively TRBD1 (5 bases). Germline V gene data show CDR1 as MDHEN and CDR2 as SYDVKM. V gave up 6 bases and J gave up 4 bases, with 13 bases separating them. The CDR3 sequence is 13 residues long. As DNA, the CDR3 is TGTGCCAGCAGCACCCCCAGGGTTTACGAGCAGTACTTC. Amino acids: CASSTPRVYEQYF.

The CDR3 region is CRALGTRGYNEQFF. CDR3 in DNA: TGCAGGGCTCTGGGGACTCGAGGCTACAATGAGCAGTTCTTC. The V and J genes are TRBV29-1 and TRBJ2-1; a possible D gene is TRBD2 (6 bases). Germline CDR1 is SQVTM and CDR2 is ANQGSEA. The CDR3 length is 14 residues.

This clone was recorded only once. The chain joins TRBV19 to TRBJ1-5, with 11 bases that match TRBD1. Looked up from germline, CDR1 is LNHDA and CDR2 is SQIVND (reference sequence). Trimming took 5 bases from V and 6 from J; bases not matched to a gene: 15. The CDR3 covers 18 residues. CDR3 loop: CASSEDRGRGVTGQPQHF. CDR3 nucleotides: TGTGCCAGTAGTGAGGACAGGGGGCGTGGGGTAACCGGTCAGCCCCAGCATTTT. Complete variable domain (other parts from reference TRBV19 and TRBJ1-5): DGGITQSPKYLFRKEGQNVTLSCEQNLNHDAMYWYRQDPGQGLRLIYYSQIVNDFQKGDIAEGYSVSREKKESFPLTVTSAQKNPTAFYLCASSEDRGRGVTGQPQHFGDGTRLSIL.

The chain carries TRBV14 and TRBJ1-1; D not resolved. CDR1 is SGHDN, CDR2 FVKESK, per germline. Between the trimmed V and J ends, which lost 7 bases and 4 bases, there was a span of 13 bases. The CDR3 runs to 13 residues. Here the CDR3 reads CASTRSWGTEAFF. As DNA, the CDR3 is TGTGCCAGCACCCGGAGTTGGGGCACTGAAGCTTTCTTT.

This rearrangement joins TRBV19 to TRBJ1-5; D not certain. The germline V and J ends were trimmed by 6 bases and 6 bases, with 9 bases remaining between them. CDR1 LNHDA and CDR2 SQIVND come from the germline V gene (reference sequence). CDR3 size: 12 residues. The CDR3 reads CASREGLQPQHF. CDR3 DNA sequence: TGTGCCAGTAGGGAAGGTCTTCAGCCCCAGCATTTT.

The gene calls are TRBV7-3 and TRBJ2-3; unclear D gene. Trimming stripped 2 bases from V and 4 bases from J, with 10 bases between. The CDR3 contains 14 residues. Looked up from germline, CDR1 is SGHTA and CDR2 is FQGTGA. CDR3 residues: CASSLAGPADTQYF. The CDR3, as DNA: TGTGCCAGCAGCTTAGCAGGCCCCGCAGATACGCAGTATTTT.

This clone was seen more than once but under ten times. V and J are TRBV27 and TRBJ1-5; D gene uncertain. The CDR3 length is 14 residues. The germline V gene encodes CDR1 MNHEY and CDR2 SMNVEV (reference sequence). The V end was cut by 8 bases, the J end by 2 bases, with 13 bases between. The CDR3 DNA reads TGTGCCAGCGGATCTTGGGCTGGCAATCAGCCCCAGCATTTT. This encodes CASGSWAGNQPQHF.